The clone carrying this TCR beta chain has only a few counts. Original methodology: Estimates of nucleated cell counts were drawn from the amplification of reference gene primers. Libraries were prepared by immunoSEQ multiplex PCR; TCRdb keeps only in-frame clonotypes and omits some of them. That table furnishes V, J and clone size, whereas the DNA furnished D and trimming. Altogether roughly 250,000 clones are present, around 87% being singletons, with the ten largest covering 1.5% to 2%. This record comes from a study of blood T cell repertoires in COVID-19. Study details: Samples taken during acute and convalescent COVID-19 were collected in the United States, Italy and Spain.

Those enrolled, adults aged roughly 18 to 90 years, came from 20 to 25 US areas. The V and J ends lost 4 bases and 4 bases respectively, with 7 bases between them. CDR3 size: 12 residues. Looked up from germline, CDR1 is SGHDN and CDR2 is FVKESK. The clonotype originates from a woman in her forties or fifties who had recovered from COVID-19. The sample consisted of PBMCs or T cells enriched from blood (not recorded which). The chain couples TRBV14 to TRBJ1-2; D is uncertain. DNA for the CDR3: TGTGCCAGCAGCCCGGGAGGCTATGGCTACACCTTC. Protein: CASSPGGYGYTF. Drawing the rest from reference TRBV14 and TRBJ1-2, the complete variable domain is EAGVTQFPSHSVIEKGQTVTLRCDPISGHDNLYWYRRVMGKEIKFLLHFVKESKQDESGMPNNRFLAERTGGTYSTLKVQPAELEDSGVYFCASSPGGYGYTFGSGTRLTVV.